This T cell receptor (beta chain) was captured by sequencing in a study of CD8 T cells in Susac syndrome. Turning to the study itself: Blood was drawn from patients with Susac syndrome. At that point, they were therapy-naive, on corticosteroids, or on intravenous immunoglobulin alone.

RNA totalling about 0.5 to 1 ug underwent reverse transcription with random hexamers. A multiplex approach, immunoSEQ multiplex PCR, amplified TCR beta CDR3 across 54 Vbeta and 13 Jbeta. From the immunoSEQ multiplex PCR reads, TCRdb called clonotypes with MiXCR, one entry per CDR3 protein. The sample includes roughly 200,000 distinct CDR3 sequences, 75% to 95% of them seen just once. In the case of this clonotype: The target antigen is unknown.

The ends were cut back, 4 bases at V and 4 bases at J, with 21 bases in the middle. Germline V gene lookup returns CDR1 SGHRS and CDR2 YFSETQ. The CDR3 is made up of 16 amino acids. Through negative isolation, CD4+ and CD8+ T cells were obtained, while TEMRA cells were enriched using FACS. Whole-study findings and limits: TCR sequencing and HLA analysis covered a relatively small number of individuals.

The sequence was obtained from a human donor with Susac syndrome. This chain joins TRBV5-1 and TRBJ2-7; D might be TRBD1 or TRBD2, each matching 5 bases. The sample consisted of CD4+ T cells from PBMCs. The CDR3 DNA follows: TGCGCCAGCAGCCCGATGGGGGAGATTGCTTCTTACGAGCAGTACTTC. Its translation is CASSPMGEIASYEQYF.